The present entry profiles one T cell receptor beta chain with its context. Its antigen target is currently unknown. The junction departs from germline at one end; a sequencing error may be responsible. The CDR3, from cysteine to phenylalanine, totals 13 residues. Just CDR3 DNA is preserved here, 39 bases in frame from base 1. CDR1 and CDR2, looked up from the germline V gene, are SGDLS and YYNGEE. Separate from the approximately 700-subject first cohort, the validation cohort of about 110 subjects was the group to which the donors belonged. Library generation was performed with the immunoSEQ multiplex PCR assay. The paper's processing steps were these. A statistical classification framework was built for diagnosing cytomegalovirus status from the catalog of TCR beta chain sequences. This immuneACCESS table, as held by TCRdb, lists in-frame sequences with V and J called but not all clones. Of the missing ones, under half trace to an unresolved V gene in checked studies; the others have no known cause. V, J and clone size reflect that table, while D and trimming were determined from the DNA. In all, the sample holds 65,000 to 95,000 clones, and 93% of those were seen once. The ten largest clonotypes hold 3.6% of the sample.

The data were obtained in a study of cytomegalovirus exposure and HLA in healthy donors (TCRdb year 2017). Study-wide context: The 500 to 700 repertoires of the first cohort and the 120 or so validation repertoires were produced on the same platform, according to a later analysis. The study was designed to test whether signatures of past pathogen exposure could be identified by cataloging public T cell receptors. Along with the approximately 650-subject first cohort, a separate validation cohort of some 130 different subjects was used. To predict cytomegalovirus infection status, the study combined high-throughput TCR immunosequencing, statistical association of individual TCRs with disease status, and machine learning. Here is what the overall study found, with its caveats: A few of the identified cytomegalovirus-associated TCR beta chains were confirmed in vitro to be specific for cytomegalovirus antigens. In a later analysis, TCRs clustered in the first cohort were found to also tend to co-occur in the 120 or so validation repertoires, with approximately 95% of cluster scores above 0. All 120 or so repertoires were used to score co-occurrence in the validation cohort in a later analysis, because that analysis had no HLA typing for the cohort. The authors suggested that the approach could potentially be extended to other disease states and immunological phenotypes. Across donors, most TCR sequences were observed very rarely, whereas some public TCRs were present in many individuals. The classifier was reported to diagnose cytomegalovirus status with high specificity and sensitivity in both the original and validation cohorts. In the study, about 150 TCR beta chains were listed as associated with cytomegalovirus.

The sequence derives from a young woman in good health and CMV-seronegative. Sequencing used PBMCs. This chain is built from TRBV9 and TRBJ1-2; the D gene assignment is ambiguous. The CDR3 sequence is CASSVSSNYSYTF. The DNA reads as follows: TGTGCCAGCAGCGTCTCCTCTAACTATAGCTACACCTTC.